These T cell receptor beta chains were read from a single sample in a study of T cells expressing NK-cell markers. TCRdb reprocessed the 5' RACE reads and keeps a single row for each CDR3 protein, giving no DNA. Recorded for this sample: almost 450,000 distinct CDR3 sequences. The sequenced material came from blood T cells: a sorted CD56 or NKG2C T cell subset, CD4+ or CD8+ T cells, or bulk PBMC T cells (not recorded which). These receptors were collected from a woman aged 18 to 75 in good health. CDR3s include the opening cysteine and the closing phenylalanine or tryptophan.

J,V,CDR3
TRBJ2-5,TRBV28,CASRLIRGRTGHDQETQYF
TRBJ1-1,TRBV29-1,CSVDQQNTEAFF
TRBJ1-5,TRBV10-3,CAIRDRDDQPQHF
TRBJ2-7,TRBV13,CASSSTGWRGTPRHYEQYF
TRBJ2-5,TRBV28,CASSIESDSWETQYF
TRBJ1-2,TRBV28,CASTVGAVYGYTF
TRBJ2-1,TRBV9,CASTVMTRPENEQFF
TRBJ1-5,TRBV6-5,CASSYSRPPGSQPQHF
TRBJ1-2,TRBV28,CASRPPGDSSGYTF
TRBJ2-1,TRBV10-2,CASSGEGGGYNEQFF
TRBJ2-1,TRBV24-1,CATIQEWSYNEQFF
TRBJ2-2,TRBV7-8,CASSLIRYSANTGELFF
TRBJ1-2,TRBV5-6,CASSFLTGAGDGYTF
TRBJ2-3,TRBV7-2,CASMGLAGGSDTQYF
TRBJ1-5,TRBV19,CASRLQGNSNQPQHF
TRBJ2-1,TRBV4-3,CASSQSDLAYEQFF
TRBJ1-2,TRBV2,CASRGLGGYTF
TRBJ2-3,TRBV20-1,CSASGGSSTDTQYF
TRBJ1-4,TRBV4-3,CASSQDQGSREKLFF
TRBJ2-5,TRBV5-1,CASSWGTGETQYF
TRBJ1-3,TRBV6-1,CASSGWGRETGNTIYF
TRBJ1-5,TRBV20-1,CSANVGGRVDQPQHF
TRBJ2-7,TRBV20-1,CSARVAGAHFEQYF
TRBJ2-5,TRBV3-1,CASSQGKGLAGVYQETQYF
TRBJ2-2,TRBV20-1,CSARDRQRSTGELFF
TRBJ2-7,TRBV4-3,CASSQEGAAGYEQYF
TRBJ1-4,TRBV5-1,CASSLTELILSKEKLFF
TRBJ2-3,TRBV9,CASSVAMASGRADTQYF
TRBJ2-4,TRBV9,CASSVRSDRGENIQYF
TRBJ2-7,TRBV6-1,CASSRSWADNEQYF
TRBJ2-3,TRBV10-3,CAISAEDQTDTQYF
TRBJ2-3,TRBV7-8,CASSSFSNADTQYF
TRBJ2-3,TRBV29-1,CSVEDPGQGADTQYF
TRBJ2-2,TRBV5-1,CASSLDWRNTGELFF
TRBJ1-2,TRBV6-1,CASRHGTAYGYTF
TRBJ2-1,TRBV29-1,CSVRLAGVGYNEQFF
TRBJ2-3,TRBV10-3,CAISESGVTDTQYF
TRBJ1-5,TRBV2,CASSYRANQPQHF
TRBJ2-3,TRBV29-1,CSVMGRSTDTQYF
TRBJ1-5,TRBV10-3,CAISESQGPQHF
TRBJ2-3,TRBV2,CASGVGLSTDTQYF